The T cell receptor beta chain described here comes from a study of glioma-infiltrating T cells after dendritic cell vaccination. Study-wide points: No direct clonality-survival link was found; a diverse polyclonal response may matter. Patients with more pretreatment TILs had longer time to progression and survival.

The CDR3 contains 16 residues. V was pared by 0 bases and J by 2 bases, with 11 bases between. The germline gives CDR1 MGHRA, CDR2 YSYEKL. This clone was counted between two and nine times. Its antigen is not identified. Time point denoted: after dendritic cell vaccination, including at tumor progression/relapse. The PCR used 60 V beta and 13 J beta primers. TCRdb's copy holds only in-frame clones and misses some; the assay was immunoSEQ multiplex PCR. The sample holds approximately 48,000 clones, 75% to 90% seen once. This clonotype was obtained from a human donor with glioblastoma. The sample here was blood, taken after dendritic cell vaccination. V usage is TRBV4-1 and J usage is TRBJ1-5, with D maybe TRBD1 (5 bases). CDR3 sequence (DNA): TGCGCCAGCAGCCAAGACCCAGCCAGGGGCAATCAGCCCCAGCATTTT. Protein product: CASSQDPARGNQPQHF.